This T cell receptor (beta chain) was observed in a study of T cells of healthy individuals. TCRdb analysed the 5' RACE reads with MiXCR anew, one entry per CDR3 protein. The sample holds about 53,000 distinct CDR3 sequences; roughly 14% are singletons and the top ten take about 16%. Note on this clonotype: At one of its ends the junction is not consistent with the germline gene, which may arise from a read error.

Germline lookup yields CDR1 GTSNPN and CDR2 SVGIG (reference sequence). The CDR3 runs to 14 residues. The source of this sequence is a human donor in good health. The chain uses TRBV30 and TRBJ2-3; D tentatively reads TRBD1 or TRBD2 (5 bases each). The DNA for the CDR3 is TGTGCCTGGAACCGGGACCACGCGTCGGATATGCAGTATTTT. Its protein is CAWNRDHASDMQYF.